This T cell receptor beta chain is from a study of blood T cell repertoires in COVID-19. Turning to the study itself: Samples of COVID-19 (acute and convalescent) were obtained from the United States, Italy and Spain. Sample material is recorded as cDNA or gDNA derived from T cells, B-cell-depleted T cells, or PBMCs.

TCRdb's table, derived via immunoSEQ multiplex PCR, lists solely in-frame clones and lacks some. The sample lists 250,000 to 300,000 clones, roughly 85% occurring once. Two consecutive negative NP/OP PCR tests, clearance, or resolved symptoms defined Cohort 3 recovery. The germline V gene encodes CDR1 SEHNR and CDR2 FQNEAQ (reference sequence). There are 13 residues in the CDR3. The trim removed 5 bases at V and 3 bases at J, leaving 1 base unmatched. The receptor's source is a woman aged 50 to 60 who had recovered from COVID-19. The chain has TRBV7-9 and TRBJ1-2; TRBD1 aligns across 9 bases. The source material was PBMCs or T cells enriched from blood (not recorded which). As DNA, the CDR3 is TGTGCCAGCAGCCGGGACAGGGACTATGGCTACACCTTC. This codes for CASSRDRDYGYTF.